This is a list of T cell receptor beta chains from one sample in a study of cytomegalovirus exposure and HLA in healthy donors. Profiled with immunoSEQ multiplex PCR; TCRdb holds only in-frame clones, not every one. The repertoire consists of around 150,000 clones, with approximately 87% occurring once and the leading ten covering more than 4%. The sample consisted of PBMCs. These receptors were taken from a woman aged 30 to 39 in good health and CMV-seronegative. Both conserved end residues are part of each CDR3. A D gene is named only where the DNA matches it firmly.

>TRBJ2-3|TRBD2|TRBV7-9
CASRPRSGPAKDTQYF
TGTGCCAGCAGACCTCGTAGCGGGCCGGCGAAAGATACGCAGTATTTT
>TRBJ2-1|TRBD2|TRBV7-9
CASSLGPVAGSYNEQFF
TGTGCCAGCAGCTTAGGCCCGGTAGCGGGGTCCTACAATGAGCAGTTCTTC
>TRBJ2-5|TRBD2|TRBV7-2
CASSSPPSGTGGETQYF
TGTGCCAGCAGCTCCCCTCCTAGCGGGACCGGCGGGGAGACCCAGTACTTC
>TRBJ2-7|TRBD1|TRBV19
CASSISGQGHEQYF
TGTGCCAGTAGTATATCCGGACAGGGACACGAGCAGTACTTC
>TRBJ2-1|TRBD1|TRBV19
CASSIGHRGYNEQFF
TGTGCCAGTAGTATAGGACACAGGGGATACAATGAGCAGTTCTTC
>TRBJ1-2|NA|TRBV28
CASSQYYGYTF
TGTGCCAGCAGTCAGTACTATGGCTACACCTTC
>TRBJ2-7|NA|TRBV29-1
CSVGDSYEQYF
TGCAGCGTTGGAGACAGCTACGAGCAGTACTTC
>TRBJ1-4|TRBD1|TRBV27
CASRLLTGGGNEKLFF
TGTGCCAGCCGCTTACTTACAGGGGGCGGGAATGAAAAACTGTTTTTT
>TRBJ2-7|NA|TRBV6-5
CASSYLGRRGQYF
TGTGCCAGCAGTTACCTAGGGCGGAGGGGCCAGTACTTC
>TRBJ2-7|TRBD2|TRBV18
CASSPPGLAYNEQYF
TGTGCCAGCTCACCACCGGGACTAGCGTATAACGAGCAGTACTTC
>TRBJ1-5|TRBD1|TRBV2
CASSAGQRDQPQHF
TGTGCCAGCAGCGCGGGACAGCGAGATCAGCCCCAGCATTTT
>TRBJ2-1|TRBD1|TRBV6-1
CASKRTGNYNEQFF
TGTGCCAGCAAGCGGACAGGTAACTACAATGAGCAGTTCTTC
>TRBJ2-7|TRBD2|TRBV4-3
CASSSGRGGTYEQYF
TGCGCCAGCAGCTCCGGGCGGGGGGGGACCTACGAGCAGTACTTC
>TRBJ1-5|TRBD1|TRBV7-2
CASSRQGSNQPQHF
TGTGCCAGCAGCCGACAGGGGAGCAATCAGCCCCAGCATTTT